The sequence of this T cell receptor (beta chain) was determined in a study of glioma-infiltrating T cells. Study information: Sequencing aimed for about 4- to 10-fold coverage of about a million peripheral T cells. General study findings and limits: Patients with low tissue-blood divergence carried a signature set of shared blood CDR3 motifs. Non-neoplastic patients had below-expected tissue-blood divergence, while all gliomas exceeded expectation.

The iRepertoire nested amplicon-rescue multiplex PCR amplified TCR alpha and beta CDR3s from RNA. In TCRdb, the multiplex PCR reads were re-called with MiXCR into one record per CDR3 protein. The sample consists of around 390,000 distinct CDR3 sequences, 41% of them appearing once. V was shortened by 1 base and J by 0 bases, with 9 bases between the two germline ends. There are 16 residues in the CDR3. Germline values: CDR1 KGHDR, CDR2 SFDVKD. Comments on this clonotype: What it binds is unknown. A read error is possible here, since a much larger clone lies one base away. The conserved phenylalanine or tryptophan is not found at the CDR3 terminus, so this likely reflects a read error.

The sequence was obtained from a human donor with low-grade glioma or glioblastoma, undergoing nonglioma brain surgery, or in good health (not recorded which). The genes are TRBV24-1 and TRBJ2-1; no clear D. Source material: glioma tissue, nonneoplastic brain tissue, or PBMCs (not recorded which). Here the CDR3 DNA reads TGTGCCACCAGTGATTTTACGGAAAGCTCCTACAATGAGCAGTTCTCC. It yields the protein CATSDFTESSYNEQFS.